This TCR beta chain was recovered during a study of high-grade serous ovarian cancer treatment subgroups. The overall study: Each sample yielded on average about 7,000 unique TCR beta rearrangements from 11,000 to 15,000 reads. General study points: Clonal relatedness tracked neoantigen level, and by trend copy number and mutation load. These tumor repertoires lack spatial information from bulk sequencing. Same-patient tumor repertoires overlapped at roughly 0.095 to 0.85; different patients barely overlapped.

Tumor samples were taken before definitive surgery or chemotherapy. TCRdb's copy holds only in-frame clones and misses some; the assay was immunoSEQ multiplex PCR. The sample lists fewer than 6,500 clones; 75% to 85% were seen once. About this clone: Its antigen is as yet unknown. This CDR3 is also generated by other DNA sequences in the sample.

Source material: tumor tissue. This sequence was found in a human donor with high-grade serous ovarian cancer.

The chain's CDR3 is CASSSGPSYEQYF. As DNA, the CDR3 is TGTGCCAGCAGCTCAGGGCCCTCCTACGAGCAGTACTTC. V and J are TRBV7-2 and TRBJ2-7; D is perhaps TRBD1 (5 bases). With 4 bases removed from V and 0 bases from J, the gap between germline ends came to 7 bases. The CDR3 contains 13 residues. In germline, CDR1 is SGHTA, CDR2 FQGNSA.